The present T cell receptor (beta chain) was sequenced within a study of blood T cell repertoires in COVID-19. Across the whole study: Sites in the United States, Italy and Spain provided acute and convalescent COVID-19 samples. T cells, B-cell-depleted T cells, or PBMCs supplied cDNA or gDNA.

Some clones are missing from TCRdb's copy, which holds only in-frame ones; the method was immunoSEQ multiplex PCR. The sample holds around 84,000 clones, about four fifths seen once. Sequencing input: peripheral blood. The TCR comes from a woman in her thirties or forties with active or convalescent COVID-19.

CDR3: CASSLGLAGSGLREQYF. For the CDR3, the DNA is TGTGCCAGCAGTCTCGGACTAGCGGGGAGTGGCCTACGGGAGCAGTACTTC. The chain has TRBV6-2 or TRBV6-3 and TRBJ2-7; 12 bases align to TRBD2. The ends lost 5 bases at V and 7 bases at J; junction bases unmatched: 15. Germline CDR1 and CDR2: MNHEY and SVGEGT. The CDR3 totals 17 residues.